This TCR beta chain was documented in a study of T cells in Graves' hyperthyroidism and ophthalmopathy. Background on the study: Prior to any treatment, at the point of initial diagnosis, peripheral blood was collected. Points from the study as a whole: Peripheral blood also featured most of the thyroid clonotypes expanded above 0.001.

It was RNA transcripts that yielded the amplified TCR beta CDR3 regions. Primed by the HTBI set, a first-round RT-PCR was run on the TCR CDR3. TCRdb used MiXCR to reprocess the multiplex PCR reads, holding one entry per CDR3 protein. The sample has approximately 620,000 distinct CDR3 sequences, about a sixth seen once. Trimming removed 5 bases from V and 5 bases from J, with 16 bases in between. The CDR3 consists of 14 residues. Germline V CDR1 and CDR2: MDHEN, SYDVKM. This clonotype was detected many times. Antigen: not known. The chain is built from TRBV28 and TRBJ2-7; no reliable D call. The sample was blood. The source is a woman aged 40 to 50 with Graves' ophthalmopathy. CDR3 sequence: CASSPDIKRHEQYF. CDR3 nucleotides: TGTGCCAGCAGTCCCGACATAAAAAGGCACGAGCAGTACTTC.